This T cell receptor (beta chain) was sequenced for a study of T cells in localized non-small cell lung cancer (dated by TCRdb to the early 2020s). With respect to the entire study: The study analyzed T cell repertoires of around 250 early-stage NSCLC patients, comparing tumors and uninvolved tumor-adjacent lungs. The cohort comprised some 220 treatment-naïve NSCLC patients with resected, localized lung tumors. A mean age of around 69 years was recorded for the NSCLC patients, of whom approximately 130 were male and more than 85 were female.

Per the germline V gene, KGHSH is the CDR1 and LQKENI is the CDR2. V is cut back by 8 bases and J by 0 bases, with 7 bases in the junction unmatched. The CDR3 measures 15 amino acids from cysteine to phenylalanine. Of the read, only the CDR3 DNA is kept; its 45 bases are in frame from base 1. At diagnosis, tumor, uninvolved tumor-adjacent lung and peripheral blood were collected and then preserved as a mix of FFPE and fresh-frozen material. Broad study findings and their caveats: Because of the exploratory design, TCR variables were selected using unadjusted p-values without false-discovery rate correction. Of the top 100 tumor clones, a median of roughly 53 were detected in paired uninvolved adjacent lung; around 30 were also among that lung's top 100. Uninvolved tumor-adjacent lung showed the highest T cell clonality, higher than tumor, which suggests more focused antigenic responses in the uninvolved tumor-adjacent lung. Longer overall survival was associated with higher blood T cell density, whereas shorter survival was associated with higher adjacent-lung clonality. Because multi-region tumor sequencing was not done, intratumor heterogeneity could not be ruled out.

The immunoSEQ Assay was used to sequence TCR beta CDR3 regions from DNA. The paper's processing steps were these. T cell density was computed as TCR beta template counts normalized to usable DNA estimated by amplifying housekeeping genes. Richness was estimated using the preseqR package, with extrapolation to 400,000 templates for PBMC samples and to 120,000 templates for tissue samples. Clonality was defined as one minus Pielou's evenness. Tissue-enriched TCRs were identified by differential abundance testing using productive amino-acid clonotypes, minimum total count 5 and alpha 0.1. Repertoire overlap between compartments was quantified with the Jaccard Index and Morisita Overlap Index. TCR beta CDR3s were clustered by GLIPH together with public tetramer-defined viral CDR3s, and at least three viral sequences plus V-gene enrichment were required for viral motifs. Imported from immuneACCESS, the table was reduced by TCRdb to in-frame sequences with V and J called. These copies leave out some clones; in studies compared against another copy, an unresolved V gene accounts for under half, and the cause of the remainder is not known. Clone size and the V and J calls come from that table; the DNA yielded D and trimming. This sample has 2,500 to 3,500 clones in its table, and approximately 20% of those were observed once. The top ten constitute 24% of the sample.

Details on this clone: The target of this receptor is not known. Base qualities were left out, and no much larger clone turns up one base away.

The receptor chain draws on TRBV18 and TRBJ2-1; TRBD2 aligns with 7 central bases. The receptor comes from a male donor at least 60 years old with stage II squamous cell lung carcinoma. Here the sequenced sample was lung tumor tissue, taken before any cancer treatment. The CDR3: CASRGGGSSYNEQFF. The nucleotides read TGTGCCAGCCGCGGCGGGGGAAGCTCCTACAATGAGCAGTTCTTC.